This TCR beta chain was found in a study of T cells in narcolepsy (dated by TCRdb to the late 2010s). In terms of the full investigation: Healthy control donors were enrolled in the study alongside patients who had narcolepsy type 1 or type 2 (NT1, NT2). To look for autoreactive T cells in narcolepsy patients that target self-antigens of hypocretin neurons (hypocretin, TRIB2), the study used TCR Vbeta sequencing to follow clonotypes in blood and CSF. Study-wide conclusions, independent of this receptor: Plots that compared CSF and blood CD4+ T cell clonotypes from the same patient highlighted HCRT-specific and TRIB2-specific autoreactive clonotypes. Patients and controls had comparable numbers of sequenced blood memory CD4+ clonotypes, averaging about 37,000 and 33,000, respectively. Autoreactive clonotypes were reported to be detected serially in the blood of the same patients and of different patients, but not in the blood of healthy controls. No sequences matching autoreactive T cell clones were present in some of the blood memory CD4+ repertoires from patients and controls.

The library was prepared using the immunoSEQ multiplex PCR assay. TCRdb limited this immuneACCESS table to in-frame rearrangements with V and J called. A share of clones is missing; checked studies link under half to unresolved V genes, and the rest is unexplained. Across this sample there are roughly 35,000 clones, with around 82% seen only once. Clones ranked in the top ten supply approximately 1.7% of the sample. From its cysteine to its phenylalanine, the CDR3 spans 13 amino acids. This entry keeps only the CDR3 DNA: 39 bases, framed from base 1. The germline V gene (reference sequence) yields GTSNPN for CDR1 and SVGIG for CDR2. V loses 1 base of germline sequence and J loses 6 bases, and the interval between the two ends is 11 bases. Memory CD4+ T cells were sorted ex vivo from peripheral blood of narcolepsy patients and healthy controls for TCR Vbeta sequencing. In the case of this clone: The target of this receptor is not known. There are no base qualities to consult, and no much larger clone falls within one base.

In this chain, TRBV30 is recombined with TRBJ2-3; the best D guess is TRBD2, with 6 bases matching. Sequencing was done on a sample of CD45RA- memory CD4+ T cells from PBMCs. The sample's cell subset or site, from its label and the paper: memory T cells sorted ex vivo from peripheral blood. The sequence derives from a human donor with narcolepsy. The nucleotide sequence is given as TGTGCCTGGAGTGCAGGGACTCCGGATACGCAGTATTTT. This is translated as CAWSAGTPDTQYF.